The rows below give T cell receptor beta chains drawn from one sample of a study of OX40 agonist ivuxolimab in advanced cancers. TCRdb's table, derived via immunoSEQ multiplex PCR, lists solely in-frame clones and lacks some. Here the sample spans roughly 43,000 clones, about four fifths being singletons. The source was CD4+ or CD8+ T cells sorted from blood, collected in a trial of the OX40 agonist ivuxolimab. Receptors were obtained from an adult with an advanced solid tumor such as melanoma, head and neck, liver or kidney cancer. Both conserved end residues are part of each CDR3. The D gene is left open where the match is weak. Clone size is shown for a subset of rows, as once, few, many or a class of expanded clone.

d_gene: TRBD1
j_gene: TRBJ1-6
v_gene: TRBV6-5
abundance: -
CDR3nt: TGTGCCAGCAGACGGGACAGCTATAATTCACCCCTCCACTTT
CDR3aa: CASRRDSYNSPLHF

d_gene: TRBD2
j_gene: TRBJ2-3
v_gene: TRBV30
abundance: once
CDR3nt: TGTGCCTGGAGTGTTTTCGGGGGGTATAGCACAGATACGCAGTATTTT
CDR3aa: CAWSVFGGYSTDTQYF

d_gene: TRBD1
j_gene: TRBJ2-1
v_gene: TRBV6-5
abundance: -
CDR3nt: TGTGCCAGCAGTCCAAGACAGGGGGCAGATGAGCAGTTCTTC
CDR3aa: CASSPRQGADEQFF

d_gene: TRBD1
j_gene: TRBJ2-7
v_gene: TRBV5-1
abundance: -
CDR3nt: TGCGCCAGCAGCGCCGGACAGGCACTTCCCTACGAGCAGTACTTC
CDR3aa: CASSAGQALPYEQYF

d_gene: -
j_gene: TRBJ1-3
v_gene: TRBV18
abundance: once
CDR3nt: TGTGCCAGCTCACCTTCAGGATTCTCTGGAAACACCATATATTTT
CDR3aa: CASSPSGFSGNTIYF

d_gene: TRBD1
j_gene: TRBJ2-2
v_gene: TRBV2
abundance: once
CDR3nt: TGTGCCAGCAGTGAATCAGGGGGCGGCACCGGGGAGCTGTTTTTT
CDR3aa: CASSESGGGTGELFF

d_gene: -
j_gene: TRBJ2-1
v_gene: TRBV9
abundance: -
CDR3nt: TGTGCCAGCAGCGCTCCTACAGGGATCGATGAGCAGTTCTTC
CDR3aa: CASSAPTGIDEQFF

d_gene: -
j_gene: TRBJ2-1
v_gene: TRBV7-8
abundance: once
CDR3nt: TGTGCCAGCAGCTTAGCCAGGGGTGCGGGGAATGAGCAGTTCTTC
CDR3aa: CASSLARGAGNEQFF

d_gene: TRBD1
j_gene: TRBJ1-5
v_gene: TRBV30
abundance: once
CDR3nt: TGTGCCTGGAGTCCCAGGGGGGATATTGCGGGTATTCAGCCCCAGCATTTT
CDR3aa: CAWSPRGDIAGIQPQHF

d_gene: -
j_gene: TRBJ1-4
v_gene: TRBV7-9
abundance: -
CDR3nt: TGTGCCAGCAGCCGGGGATCCGGCCCTAATGAAAAACTGTTTTTT
CDR3aa: CASSRGSGPNEKLFF

d_gene: TRBD1
j_gene: TRBJ1-1
v_gene: TRBV19
abundance: few
CDR3nt: TGTGCCAGTACCCTCAGACAGGGGTCTGAAGCTTTCTTT
CDR3aa: CASTLRQGSEAFF

d_gene: -
j_gene: TRBJ2-5
v_gene: TRBV5-1
abundance: -
CDR3nt: TGCGCCAGCAGCTGGGTCGGACAGGGAGGGGGAGAGACCCAGTACTTC
CDR3aa: CASSWVGQGGGETQYF

d_gene: -
j_gene: TRBJ2-7
v_gene: TRBV30
abundance: once
CDR3nt: TGTGCCTGGAGTCACCTCAACAGAAGGGTCTACGAGCAGTACTTC
CDR3aa: CAWSHLNRRVYEQYF

d_gene: -
j_gene: TRBJ1-1
v_gene: TRBV27
abundance: -
CDR3nt: TGTGCCAGCAGCGGGATGAGCGGCGAAGCTTTCTTT
CDR3aa: CASSGMSGEAFF

d_gene: -
j_gene: TRBJ2-5
v_gene: TRBV5-6
abundance: -
CDR3nt: TGTGCCAGCATCTGGACAGTCCAAGAGACCCAGTACTTC
CDR3aa: CASIWTVQETQYF

d_gene: -
j_gene: TRBJ2-5
v_gene: TRBV7-2
abundance: -
CDR3nt: TGTGCCAGCAGCTTAGGCAGGGGCTCGGAAACCCAGTACTTC
CDR3aa: CASSLGRGSETQYF

d_gene: -
j_gene: TRBJ1-2
v_gene: TRBV10-3
abundance: -
CDR3nt: TGTGCCATCAGTGAGTCGAAGGCGACGACCTATGGCTACACCTTC
CDR3aa: CAISESKATTYGYTF